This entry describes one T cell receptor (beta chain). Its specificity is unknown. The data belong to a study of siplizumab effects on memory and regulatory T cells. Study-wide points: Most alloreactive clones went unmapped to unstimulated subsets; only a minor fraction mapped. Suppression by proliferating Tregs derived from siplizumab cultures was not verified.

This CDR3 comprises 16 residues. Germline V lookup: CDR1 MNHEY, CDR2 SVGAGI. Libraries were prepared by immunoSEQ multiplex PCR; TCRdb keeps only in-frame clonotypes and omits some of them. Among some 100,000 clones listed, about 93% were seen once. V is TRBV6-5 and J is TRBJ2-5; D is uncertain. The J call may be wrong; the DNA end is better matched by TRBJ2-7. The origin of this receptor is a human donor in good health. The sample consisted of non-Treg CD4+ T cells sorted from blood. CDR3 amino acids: CASSYSETLNSYEQYF. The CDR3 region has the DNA TGTGCCAGCAGTTACAGTGAGACCCTTAACTCCTACGAGCAGTACTTC.